The source of this T cell receptor beta chain is a study of identical twins. General observations from the study: The authors noted that invariant MAIT and iNKT cells could partly confound zero-insertion analyses. Sequences that were beta out-of-frame showed weaker excess twin sharing. Clonotypes of the beta chain that were abundant in cord blood carried fewer insertions (memory repertoires showed none).

Template switching created a universal primer site, and the cDNA included unique molecular identifiers. TCRdb reprocessed the 5' RACE reads via MiXCR and lists one record per CDR3 protein. The repertoire holds roughly 350,000 distinct CDR3 sequences, with approximately 8.8% as singletons. With regard to this clonotype: The antigen remains undetermined.

Germline CDR1 is DFQATT and CDR2 is SNEGSKA (reference sequence). This CDR3 is built from 11 residues. The sequence came from a woman in her fifties or sixties in good health. Source material: naive T cells sorted from blood. The rearrangement links TRBV20-1 to TRBJ2-3; D unresolved. The CDR3 loop is CSGQRLDTQYF. For the CDR3, the DNA is TGCAGCGGCCAAAGGCTGGATACGCAGTATTTT.